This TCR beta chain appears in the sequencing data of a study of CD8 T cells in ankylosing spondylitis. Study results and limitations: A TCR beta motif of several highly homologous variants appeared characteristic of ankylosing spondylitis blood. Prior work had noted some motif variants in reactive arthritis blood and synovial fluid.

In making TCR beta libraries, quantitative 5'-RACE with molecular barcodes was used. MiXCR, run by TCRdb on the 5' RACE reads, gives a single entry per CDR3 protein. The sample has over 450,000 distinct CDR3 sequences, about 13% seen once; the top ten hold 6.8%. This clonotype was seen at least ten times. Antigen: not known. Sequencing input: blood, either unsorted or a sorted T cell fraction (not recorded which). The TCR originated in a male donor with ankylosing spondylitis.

CDR3 sequence reads: CASSWGLAIRTDTQYF. DNA for the CDR3: TGCGCCAGCAGCTGGGGACTAGCGATTCGCACAGATACGCAGTATTTT. The V gene is TRBV5-1, the J gene TRBJ2-3; the match to TRBD2 covers 10 bases. The CDR3 runs 16 residues. CDR1 is SGHRS and CDR2 is YFSETQ in the germline V gene. Losses at the gene ends were 3 bases for V and 1 base for J; bases not matched to a gene: 5.